These T cell receptor beta chains were read from a single sample in a study of cytomegalovirus exposure and HLA in healthy donors. Sequencing was performed with immunoSEQ multiplex PCR; in TCRdb, only in-frame clones are kept and a portion is missing. The sample consists of some 87,000 clones, about two thirds of them appearing once. Sequencing was done on a sample of PBMCs. The receptors were gathered from a woman in her 30s in good health and CMV-seropositive. Each CDR3 is given with its conserved first and last residue. Each record gives: clone size, V gene, J gene, D gene, CDR3 DNA, CDR3 protein. D genes are given only for firm matches. Rows may omit the clone size; those that give it use once, few, many or a size class.

NA	TRBV30	TRBJ2-2	TRBD2	TGTGCCTGGAGTCGAGCGGGGGGCGAAGGCGGGGAGCTGTTTTTT	CAWSRAGGEGGELFF
few	TRBV7-9	TRBJ2-1	NA	TGTTCCAGCACCTCACGTGAGCCCTACCCTTACAATGAGCAGTTCTTC	CSSTSREPYPYNEQFF
few	TRBV5-1	TRBJ1-1	TRBD1	TGCGCCAGCGGCCAGGGGGGCGCGGAGACTGAAGCTTTCTTT	CASGQGGAETEAFF
NA	TRBV10-1	TRBJ2-2	NA	TGCGCCAGCAGTCGGACTGGGAATACCGGGGAGCTGTTTTTT	CASSRTGNTGELFF
few	TRBV5-1	TRBJ1-1	TRBD1	TGCGCCAGCAGCTTGGGACAGGGTGGCACTGAAGCTTTCTTT	CASSLGQGGTEAFF
NA	TRBV19	TRBJ2-1	TRBD2	TGTGCCAGTAGTCCGAGGACTAGCGGGGCATTTGGGAGCTCCTACAATGAGCAGTTCTTC	CASSPRTSGAFGSSYNEQFF
few	TRBV18	TRBJ1-5	TRBD1	TGTGCCAGCTCACCACCCGGGACAGTTAGCAATCAGCCCCAGCATTTT	CASSPPGTVSNQPQHF
NA	TRBV19	TRBJ2-2	TRBD2	TGTGCCAGTAGCCCTTTCCAGCGGGGGGGCCTCACCGGGGAGCTGTTTTTT	CASSPFQRGGLTGELFF
once	TRBV21-1	TRBJ2-7	NA	TGTGCCAGCAGCTCTATTATTCCGGACAGGGAGCGCGAGCAGTACTTC	CASSSIIPDREREQYF
NA	TRBV25-1	TRBJ2-3	TRBD2	TGTGCCAGCAGTGAATTCGCTAGCGGGGCCGTAGCAGATACGCAGTATTTT	CASSEFASGAVADTQYF
few	TRBV6-6	TRBJ2-7	TRBD2	TGTGCCAGCAGCCAGCGGGGGATCGACGAGCAGTACTTC	CASSQRGIDEQYF
NA	TRBV5-4	TRBJ2-3	NA	TGTGCCAGCAGCTTGCTAAGCCGGGCGGGAGATACGCAGTATTTT	CASSLLSRAGDTQYF
NA	TRBV7-3	TRBJ2-5	TRBD2	TGTGCCAGCAGCTTAGGCGGGGGGGCCGGTGAGACCCAGTACTTC	CASSLGGGAGETQYF
NA	TRBV7-9	TRBJ1-1	TRBD1	TGTGCCAGCAGCGAACAGGGGGCAGGGACTGAAGCTTTCTTT	CASSEQGAGTEAFF
NA	TRBV5-1	TRBJ1-3	NA	TGCGCCAGTACGCCCGGACTCTCTGGAAACACCATATATTTT	CASTPGLSGNTIYF
NA	TRBV4-1	TRBJ1-4	TRBD1	TGCGCCAGCAGCCAAGTTGGGACAGGGAGCGAAAAACTGTTTTTT	CASSQVGTGSEKLFF
few	TRBV6-1	TRBJ1-4	NA	TGTGCCAGCAGTCGTGATCCCGGGAAAAATGAAAAACTGTTTTTT	CASSRDPGKNEKLFF
few	TRBV6-1	TRBJ2-3	NA	TGTGCCAGCACAGGGCGGAGGGGTACGCAGTATTTT	CASTGRRGTQYF
NA	TRBV6-5	TRBJ2-7	TRBD1	TGTGCCAGCAGTTCCCGACAGGGGGGGACCGAGCAGTACTTC	CASSSRQGGTEQYF
few	TRBV6-1	TRBJ2-1	TRBD2	TGTGCCAGCAGTGAAGTTGGTGGACTAGCGGGACAGTTCTTC	CASSEVGGLAGQFF
NA	TRBV18	TRBJ2-7	NA	TGTGCCAGCTCTTTCGAGCTTGTTTACGAGCAGTACTTC	CASSFELVYEQYF
NA	TRBV18	TRBJ2-1	TRBD1	TGTGCCAGCTCACTCATACAGGGGAATGAGCAGTTCTTC	CASSLIQGNEQFF
few	TRBV28	TRBJ2-7	NA	TGTGCCAGCACCGACAGACAGTACGAGCAGTACTTC	CASTDRQYEQYF
once	TRBV7-3	TRBJ1-1	NA	TGTGCCAGCAGCTTGTCAGGGGACACTGAAGCTTTCTTT	CASSLSGDTEAFF